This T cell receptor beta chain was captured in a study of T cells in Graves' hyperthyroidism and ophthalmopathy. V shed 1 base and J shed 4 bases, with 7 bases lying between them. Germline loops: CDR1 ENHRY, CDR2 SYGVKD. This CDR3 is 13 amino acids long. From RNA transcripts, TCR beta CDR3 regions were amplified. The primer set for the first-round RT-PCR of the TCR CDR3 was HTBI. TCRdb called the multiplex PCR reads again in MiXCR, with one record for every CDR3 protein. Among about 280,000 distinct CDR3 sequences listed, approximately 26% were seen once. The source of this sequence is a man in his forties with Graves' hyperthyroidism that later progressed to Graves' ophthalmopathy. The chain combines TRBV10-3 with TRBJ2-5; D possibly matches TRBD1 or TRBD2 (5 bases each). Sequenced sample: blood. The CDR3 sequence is CAISEFGGETQYF. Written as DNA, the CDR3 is TGTGCCATCAGTGAGTTTGGGGGAGAGACCCAGTACTTC.